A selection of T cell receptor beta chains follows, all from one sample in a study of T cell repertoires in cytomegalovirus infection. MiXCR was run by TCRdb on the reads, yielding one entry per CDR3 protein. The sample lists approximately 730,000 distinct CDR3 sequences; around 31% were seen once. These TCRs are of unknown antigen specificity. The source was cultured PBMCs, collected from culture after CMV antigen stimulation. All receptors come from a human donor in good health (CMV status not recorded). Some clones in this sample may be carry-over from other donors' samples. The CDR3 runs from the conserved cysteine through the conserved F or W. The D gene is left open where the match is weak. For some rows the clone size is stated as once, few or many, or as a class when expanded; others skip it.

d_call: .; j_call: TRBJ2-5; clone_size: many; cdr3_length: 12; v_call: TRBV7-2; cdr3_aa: CASSHFPETQYF; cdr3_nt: TGTGCCAGCAGCCACTTCCCGGAGACCCAGTACTTC
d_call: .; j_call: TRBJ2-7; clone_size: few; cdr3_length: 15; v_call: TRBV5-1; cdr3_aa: CASSFGQGDFNEQYF; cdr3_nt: TGCGCCAGCAGCTTCGGCCAGGGGGACTTCAACGAGCAGTACTTC
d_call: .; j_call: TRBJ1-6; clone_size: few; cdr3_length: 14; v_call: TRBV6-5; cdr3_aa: CASSRGEYNSPLHF; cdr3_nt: TGTGCCAGCAGCAGAGGGGAGTATAATTCACCCCTCCACTTT
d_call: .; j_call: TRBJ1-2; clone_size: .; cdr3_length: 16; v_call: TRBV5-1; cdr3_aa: CASSLASQGLNYGYTF; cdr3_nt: TGCGCCAGCAGCTTGGCGAGCCAGGGATTAAACTATGGCTACACCTTC
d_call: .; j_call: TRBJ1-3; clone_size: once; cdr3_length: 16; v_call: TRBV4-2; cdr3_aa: CASSLEIRNSGNTIYF; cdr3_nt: TGTGCCAGCAGCCTCGAGATCAGAAATTCTGGAAACACCATATATTTT
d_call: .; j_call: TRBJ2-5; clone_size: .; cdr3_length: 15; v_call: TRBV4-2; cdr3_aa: CASSPRTGTDETQYF; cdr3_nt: TGTGCCAGCAGCCCCAGGACGGGAACCGACGAGACCCAGTACTTC
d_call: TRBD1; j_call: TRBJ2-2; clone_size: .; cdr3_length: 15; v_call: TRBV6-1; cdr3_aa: CASSSGQGYTGELFF; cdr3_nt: TGTGCCAGCAGTTCGGGACAGGGGTACACCGGGGAGCTGTTTTTT
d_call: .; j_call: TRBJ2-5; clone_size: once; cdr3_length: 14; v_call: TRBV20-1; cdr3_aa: CSASGQSFQETQYF; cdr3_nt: TGCAGTGCTAGCGGACAGAGCTTCCAAGAGACCCAGTACTTC
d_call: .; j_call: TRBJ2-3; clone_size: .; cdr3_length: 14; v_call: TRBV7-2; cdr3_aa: CASSEPPFTDTQYF; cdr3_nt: TGTGCCAGCAGCGAACCTCCCTTCACAGATACGCAGTATTTT
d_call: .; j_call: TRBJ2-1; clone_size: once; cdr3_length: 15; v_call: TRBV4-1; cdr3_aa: CASSQVGGGYELQFF; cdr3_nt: TGCGCCAGCAGCCAAGTCGGAGGGGGATACGAGCTCCAGTTCTTC
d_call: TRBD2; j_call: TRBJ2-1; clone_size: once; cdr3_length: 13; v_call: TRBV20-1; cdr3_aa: CSARTSPYNEQFF; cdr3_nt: TGCAGTGCTAGGACTAGCCCCTACAATGAGCAGTTCTTC